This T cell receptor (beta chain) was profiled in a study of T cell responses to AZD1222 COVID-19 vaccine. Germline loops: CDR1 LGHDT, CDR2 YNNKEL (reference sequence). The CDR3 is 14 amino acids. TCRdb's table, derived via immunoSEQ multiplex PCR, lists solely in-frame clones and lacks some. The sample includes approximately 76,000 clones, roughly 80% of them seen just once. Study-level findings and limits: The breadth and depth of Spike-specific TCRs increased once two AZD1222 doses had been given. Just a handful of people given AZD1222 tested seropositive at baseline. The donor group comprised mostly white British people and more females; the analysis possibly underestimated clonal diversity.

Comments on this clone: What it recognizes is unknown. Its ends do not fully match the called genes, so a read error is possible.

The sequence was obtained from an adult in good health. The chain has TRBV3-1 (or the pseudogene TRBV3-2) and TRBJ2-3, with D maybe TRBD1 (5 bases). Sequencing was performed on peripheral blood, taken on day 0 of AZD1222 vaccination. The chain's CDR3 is CASSQDLGTGTQYF. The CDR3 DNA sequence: TGTGCCAGCAGCCAAGATCTGGGTACAGGTACGCAGTATTTT.